The rows below give T cell receptor beta chains drawn from one sample of a study of cytomegalovirus exposure and HLA in healthy donors. Assay used: immunoSEQ multiplex PCR; TCRdb lists only in-frame clones, some missing. The sample shows around 150,000 clones, approximately 80% of them seen only once. The sample was PBMCs. These receptors were obtained from a man aged 18 to 29 in good health and CMV-seronegative. Both conserved end residues are part of each CDR3. D genes are given only for firm matches. Expanded clones are given a class, and other clones once, few, many or no size at all.

j_call,clone_size,v_call,d_call,cdr3_aa,cdr3_nt
TRBJ2-4,.,TRBV29-1,.,CSFEASGRGWKYF,TGCAGCTTTGAAGCCTCGGGGAGGGGGTGGAAGTACTTC
TRBJ1-2,few,TRBV2,.,CASNDNGGFGYTF,TGTGCCAGCAACGATAATGGGGGGTTTGGCTACACCTTC
TRBJ1-2,.,TRBV11-2,.,CASSPGTPASVYGYTF,TGTGCCAGCAGCCCTGGGACTCCCGCTAGTGTCTATGGCTACACCTTC
TRBJ2-5,once,TRBV30,TRBD2,CAFRLAGGQETQYF,TGTGCCTTCCGACTAGCGGGAGGGCAGGAGACCCAGTACTTC
TRBJ2-2,once,TRBV4-1,.,CASSQAGPSFTGELFF,TGCGCCAGCAGCCAAGCAGGTCCTAGCTTCACCGGGGAGCTGTTTTTT
TRBJ2-2,once,TRBV7-8,.,CASSIRDSRNTGELFF,TGTGCCAGCAGCATCCGGGACTCGAGAAACACCGGGGAGCTGTTTTTT
TRBJ1-2,.,TRBV29-1,TRBD1,CSVPEYAVLAGGADGCTF,TGCAGCGTTCCCGAATACGCAGTTCTGGCAGGGGGCGCGGATGGCTGCACCTTC
TRBJ1-1,.,TRBV29-1,TRBD1,CSVQTGGEAFF,TGCAGCGTCCAAACAGGGGGAGAAGCTTTCTTT
TRBJ2-7,few,TRBV11-1,TRBD1,CASSRDRGVGDEQYF,TGTGCCAGCAGCCGGGACAGGGGCGTTGGGGACGAGCAGTACTTC
TRBJ2-3,.,TRBV14,TRBD2,CASSLSAGGITDTQYF,TGTGCCAGCAGCCTATCAGCGGGGGGGATAACAGATACGCAGTATTTT
TRBJ1-4,few,TRBV19,.,CASRVATNEKLFF,TGTGCCAGTCGAGTTGCAACTAATGAAAAACTGTTTTTT
TRBJ2-1,.,TRBV25-1,.,CASSLATRYEQFF,TGTGCCAGCAGTCTAGCCACACGATATGAGCAGTTCTTC
TRBJ1-3,.,TRBV6-5,.,CASSYSPGISGNTIYF,TGTGCCAGCAGTTACTCTCCAGGGATCTCTGGAAACACCATATATTTT
TRBJ1-2,.,TRBV9,.,CASSVGQGIDGYTF,TGTGCCAGCAGCGTGGGGCAGGGTATAGATGGCTACACCTTC
TRBJ2-5,.,TRBV19,.,CASSIGAPGTQYF,TGTGCCAGTAGTATAGGCGCCCCCGGGACCCAGTACTTC
TRBJ2-7,few,TRBV5-4,TRBD2,CASSLLAGGYEQYF,TGTGCCAGCAGCTTACTAGCGGGAGGCTACGAGCAGTACTTC
TRBJ2-5,.,TRBV7-6,.,CASSLKAGTEVTQYF,TGTGCCAGCAGCTTAAAGGCGGGGACCGAGGTGACCCAGTACTTC
TRBJ2-7,once,TRBV11-3,TRBD1,CASRKQGSSYEQYF,TGTGCCAGCAGAAAACAGGGGAGCTCCTACGAGCAGTACTTC
TRBJ1-6,few,TRBV19,.,CASSEYRAGDSPLHF,TGTGCCAGTAGTGAATACAGGGCCGGGGACTCACCCCTCCACTTT
TRBJ1-1,.,TRBV9,.,CASSVGGNMNTEAFF,TGTGCCAGCAGCGTAGGCGGGAACATGAACACTGAAGCTTTCTTT
TRBJ1-5,.,TRBV4-1,TRBD1,CASSQDQGAGQPQHF,TGCGCCAGCAGCCAAGATCAGGGGGCGGGTCAGCCCCAGCATTTT